Following are 9 T cell receptor beta chains from one sample sequenced in a study of blood T cell repertoires in COVID-19. Method: immunoSEQ multiplex PCR; TCRdb's copy keeps in-frame clones and lacks some. This table holds approximately 69,000 clones, about four fifths found once. Sequenced: peripheral blood. The receptor source for this set is an older woman with acute or convalescent COVID-19.

This chain connects TRBV24-1 to TRBJ2-1; 13 bases agree with TRBD2. The trim removed 7 bases at V and 3 bases at J, leaving 2 bases unmatched. This CDR3 spans 15 amino acids. Germline CDR1 reads KGHDR; CDR2 reads SFDVKD. The chain's CDR3 is CATSGTSGDYNEQFF. In DNA, the CDR3 is TGTGCCACCAGCGGGACTAGCGGGGACTACAATGAGCAGTTCTTC.

This clone showed up just a few times. The chain is built from TRBV2 and TRBJ2-1; 12 bases map to TRBD2. Germline lookup yields CDR1 SNHLY and CDR2 FYNNEI. The CDR3 consists of 13 residues. V trimming: 8 bases; J trimming: 5 bases; junction bases outside the gene matches: 1. CDR3 in amino acids: CASGLAGNNEQFF. The CDR3 nucleotides are TGTGCCAGCGGACTAGCGGGGAACAATGAGCAGTTCTTC.

The chain couples TRBV10-1 to TRBJ2-7; D unclear. Per the germline V gene, CDR1 is WNHNN and CDR2 is SYGVQD (reference sequence). This CDR3 has 13 residues. V was trimmed by 5 bases and J by 6 bases, leaving 14 bases between them. Written as DNA, the CDR3 is TGCGCCAGCAGTCCCCAGTTGGGCTCCGAGCAGTACTTC. Amino acid sequence: CASSPQLGSEQYF.

This sequence joins TRBV5-4 and TRBJ2-3; a weak D match, TRBD2 (6 bases). This CDR3 has 13 residues. V lost 4 bases, J lost 2 bases, and 8 bases lay in between. Germline loops: CDR1 SGHNT, CDR2 YYREEE (reference sequence). The CDR3 nucleotides read TGTGCCAGCAGCAGGGACTCCACAGATACGCAGTATTTT. Translated, it gives CASSRDSTDTQYF.

The chain joins TRBV6-2 or TRBV6-3 to TRBJ2-7, with 10 bases aligning to TRBD2. The CDR3 runs 15 residues. Germline CDR1 reads MNHEY; CDR2 reads SVGEGT. V shed 4 bases, J shed 5 bases, and the junction held 8 bases outside the gene matches. The CDR3 DNA sequence: TGTGCCAGCAGTTCCCTAGCGGGAGTATCTAACGAGCAGTACTTC. Its protein product is CASSSLAGVSNEQYF.

The J gene is TRBJ1-1, the V gene TRBV10-1; TRBD1 matches 7 bases. CDR3 length: 14 amino acids. J lost 7 bases, V lost 0 bases, and 5 bases had no gene match. Germline loops: CDR1 WNHNN, CDR2 SYGVQD (reference sequence). The CDR3 coding sequence is TGCGCCAGCAGTGAGTCCCCGGGACAGCTTGAAGCTTTCTTT. Translation: CASSESPGQLEAFF.

The gene calls are TRBV11-2 and TRBJ2-5; tentatively, D is TRBD2 (6 bases). The CDR3 has 15 amino acids. The germline V gene encodes CDR1 SGHAT and CDR2 FQNNGV. V lost 5 bases and J lost 5, with 18 bases in between. The CDR3 loop reads CASSIPGEVLETQYF. In DNA, the CDR3 is TGTGCCAGCAGCATTCCCGGGGAGGTCTTGGAGACCCAGTACTTC. Looking up the rest from reference TRBV11-2 and TRBJ2-5 gives the full variable domain: EAGVAQSPRYKIIEKRQSVAFWCNPISGHATLYWYQQILGQGPKLLIQFQNNGVVDDSQLPKDRFSAERLKGVDSTLKIQPAKLEDSAVYLCASSIPGEVLETQYFGPGTRLLVL.

The chain recombines TRBV18 with TRBJ2-1; TRBD2 might be the D (5 bases). Germline CDR1 and CDR2: KGHSH and LQKENI. V lost 0 bases, J lost 10 bases, and 19 bases lay in between. The CDR3 has 16 residues. CDR3 bases: TGTGCCAGCTCACCACCGCACTATAGAACTGGCGGGGAGCAGTTCTTC. Amino acid sequence: CASSPPHYRTGGEQFF.

In DNA form, the CDR3 reads TGCGCCAGCAACTACGACCGGGATAGGAACACTGAAGCTTTCTTT. Amino acid sequence: CASNYDRDRNTEAFF. V and J are TRBV5-1 and TRBJ1-1, with unresolved D. Germline V gene sequence: CDR1 SGHRS, CDR2 YFSETQ. This CDR3 has 15 residues. V dropped 6 bases and J dropped 1 base, with 16 bases sitting between them. Supplemented by reference TRBV5-1 and TRBJ1-1, the full variable domain reads KAGVTQTPRYLIKTRGQQVTLSCSPISGHRSVSWYQQTPGQGLQFLFEYFSETQRNKGNFPGRFSGRQFSNSRSEMNVSTLELGDSALYLCASNYDRDRNTEAFFGQGTRLTVV.